This is a list of T cell receptor beta chains from one sample in a study of cytomegalovirus exposure and HLA in healthy donors. Sequenced by immunoSEQ multiplex PCR; TCRdb stores in-frame clones only, minus some. The top ten clones hold around 2.6% of a sample with under 150,000 clones, 82% of them seen once. The specimen was PBMCs. These receptors were taken from a male donor in good health and CMV-seronegative. Both conserved end residues are part of each CDR3. Fields, in order: clone size, V gene, J gene, CDR3 protein. Part of the rows lack a size; the others show once, few, many or a class for expanded clones.

clone_size: -
v_call: TRBV7-3
j_call: TRBJ2-2
cdr3_aa: CASSLLASRTGELFF

clone_size: -
v_call: TRBV19
j_call: TRBJ1-4
cdr3_aa: CASSSTGAATNEKLFF

clone_size: -
v_call: TRBV28
j_call: TRBJ2-3
cdr3_aa: CASSYTIAGATDTQYF

clone_size: -
v_call: TRBV10-2
j_call: TRBJ2-5
cdr3_aa: CASSEMGGETQYF

clone_size: few
v_call: TRBV9
j_call: TRBJ2-1
cdr3_aa: CATLGLRDSSYNEQFF

clone_size: medium-sized
v_call: TRBV10-3
j_call: TRBJ2-7
cdr3_aa: CAISEVAVYEQYF

clone_size: -
v_call: TRBV27
j_call: TRBJ2-7
cdr3_aa: CASRLSGTPEYEQYF

clone_size: -
v_call: TRBV11-2
j_call: TRBJ2-7
cdr3_aa: CASCLWGADEQYF

clone_size: few
v_call: TRBV29-1
j_call: TRBJ2-7
cdr3_aa: CSVLSGGYEQYF

clone_size: -
v_call: TRBV10-3
j_call: TRBJ2-3
cdr3_aa: CAISGAGDVDTQYF

clone_size: -
v_call: TRBV25-1
j_call: TRBJ2-1
cdr3_aa: CASSASTSRNEQFF

clone_size: few
v_call: TRBV5-6
j_call: TRBJ2-3
cdr3_aa: CASSQPPYLAGYTDTQYF